These T cell receptor beta chains were read from a single sample in a study of T cells in Graves' hyperthyroidism and ophthalmopathy. From the multiplex PCR reads, TCRdb called clonotypes with MiXCR, one entry per CDR3 protein. This table has some 570,000 distinct CDR3 sequences, roughly 15% appearing once. The specimen sequenced was blood. These receptor sequences come from a woman aged 18-35 years with Graves' ophthalmopathy. Both conserved end residues are part of each CDR3.

TRBV2 CASRRGDVRSGEQYF
TRBV5-1 CASSPRDFTEAFF
TRBV6-2/TRBV6-3 CASRGQSPGELFF
TRBV28 CASSSPILGQDYGYTF
TRBV19 CASSPQDRGNQPQHF
TRBV6-5 CASGTVAGGIVVTDTQYF
TRBV27 CASRGQGIGTIYF
TRBV6-2/TRBV6-3 CASSYSRQGATNTEAFF
TRBV4-1 CASSRGTGVTSQRNEQFF
TRBV12-3/TRBV12-4 CASSFGNEQFF
TRBV12-3/TRBV12-4 CASSQTGTGGLTNEKLFF
TRBV7-2 CASRPGTDFSYEQYF
TRBV2 CASTWDSWNYEQYF
TRBV4-3 CASSQDIRGQGFTDTQYF
TRBV2 CASTIEAQNSYEQYF
TRBV7-2 CASSLVVSGSYEQYF
TRBV7-9 CASSRRTGAPEKLFF
TRBV28 CASSLGTSGIQETQYF
TRBV7-9 CASSLSGTQETQYF
TRBV13 CASSLGTTSYYEQYF
TRBV20-1 CSASLLGGSSYNEQFF
TRBV28 CASSFRGSRTGELFF
TRBV9 CASSVIDRGRDEQFF
TRBV6-1 CASTTGASTDTQYF
TRBV11-3 CASSLLAGGLADTQYF
TRBV27 CASIRQGPNLSTDTQYF
TRBV13 CASSRRQNTEAFF
TRBV11-2 CASSSAPKSSYEQYF
TRBV11-2 CASSPIGVSYEQYF
TRBV6-1 CASRSPGTREPYEQYF
TRBV9 CASSVGSGPAYEQYF
TRBV18 CASSPYSERDEQFF
TRBV7-7 CASSAGTGGIQETQYF
TRBV5-1 CASSYASTGSYEQYF
TRBV30 CAWSSGTGGGNEQFF
TRBV5-1 CASSPGLAVSYEQYF
TRBV29-1 CSVAGRFTNYGYTF
TRBV11-2 CASSLYVSTQETQYF
TRBV18 CASSPPRSDSSYEQYF
TRBV28 CASRLHSGDTQYF
TRBV28 CASSPALLGIKTGEAFF
TRBV20-1 CSASLGQETQYF
TRBV10-3 CAISESEGVGYEQYF
TRBV6-1 CASQDGGGNSPLHF